This T cell receptor (beta chain) was sequenced in a study of cytomegalovirus exposure and HLA in healthy donors. With respect to this clone: Its specificity is not known.

PCR employed 60 Vbeta and 13 Jbeta primers. Assay used: immunoSEQ multiplex PCR; TCRdb lists only in-frame clones, some missing. Among 140,000 or so clones listed, roughly a tenth were seen once. Notes on the study in general: It emerged from a later analysis that several of the most significant clusters appeared to be linked to common viral pathogens. The dataset shows that most TCR sequences were rare, while some public TCRs occurred in many donors. Presence/absence analyses rested on an assumption that sequencing depth was roughly uniform across donors.

CDR1 is DFQATT, CDR2 SNEGSKA, per germline (reference sequence). This CDR3 spans 11 amino acids. Trimming stripped 1 base from V and 2 bases from J, with 3 bases between. This chain connects TRBV20-1 to TRBJ2-7; D not certain. The source of this sequence is a male donor in good health and CMV-seronegative. The sample consisted of PBMCs. This CDR3 reads CSARGAYEQYF. DNA of the CDR3: TGCAGTGCTAGAGGAGCCTACGAGCAGTACTTC.